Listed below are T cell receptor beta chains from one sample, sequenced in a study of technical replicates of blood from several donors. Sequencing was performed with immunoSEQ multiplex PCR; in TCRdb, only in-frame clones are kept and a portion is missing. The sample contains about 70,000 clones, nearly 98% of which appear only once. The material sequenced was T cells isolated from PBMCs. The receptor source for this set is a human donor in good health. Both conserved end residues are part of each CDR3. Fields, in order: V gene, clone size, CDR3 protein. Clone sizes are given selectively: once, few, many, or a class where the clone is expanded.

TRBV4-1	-	CASSQGTGYGEQYF
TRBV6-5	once	CASRAGGPEKLFF
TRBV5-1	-	CASSLGGVRYNEQFF
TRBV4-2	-	CASGTKSGNSYEQYF
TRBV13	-	CASSYRVWGQGMNTEAFF
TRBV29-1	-	CSALRTAASTDTQYF
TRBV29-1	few	CSGRRGGSSEAFF
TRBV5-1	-	CASREGEGYPEAFF
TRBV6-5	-	CASNPGGSPEQFF
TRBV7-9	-	CASSLTGGAVKNIQYF
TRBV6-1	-	CASSDFGGSSYNEQFF
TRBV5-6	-	CASSLGLTGTGRGNGYTF
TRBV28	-	CASSFLAGLRASHEKLFF
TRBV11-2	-	CASSLTGSIYEQYF
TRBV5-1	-	CASSLDPGRGEKLFF
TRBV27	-	CASVDSTDTQYF
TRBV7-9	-	CASSLARSSYNEQFF
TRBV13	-	CASKGKSSGSYNEQFF
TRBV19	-	CASTDRGHEQYF
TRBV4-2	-	CASSRTAGGPTDTQYF
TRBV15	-	CATSREGTSGPQETQYF
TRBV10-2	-	CASRENRGLDTQYF
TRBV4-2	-	CASSQASGTSGGYYEQYF
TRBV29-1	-	CSVEGLAGQSSYEQYF
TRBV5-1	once	CASSPATLTGIYGYTF
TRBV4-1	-	CASSPMLGQTNTEAFF
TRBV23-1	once	CASSGGANTGELFF
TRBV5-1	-	CASSREDASYGYTF
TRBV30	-	CAWTARNRDTIYF